These 29 T cell receptor beta chains came from one sample sequenced in a study of T cells in women clearing cervical HPV infection. Repertoires were generated with immunoSEQ multiplex PCR, while TCRdb's copy carries only in-frame clones and drops some. The sample table sets out about 41,000 clones. Input material: blood buffy coat. These TCRs come from a woman aged 18 to 75 with a cervical HPV16 infection that either progressed to CIN3+ or cleared (not recorded which).

On this clone itself: The CDR3 end falls 3 residues outside the read, so it is completed with the germline J gene. This chain uses TRBV30 with TRBJ1-1; D gene ambiguous. The germline CDR1 and CDR2 sequences are GTSNPN and SVGIG (reference sequence). V lost 0 bases and J 4 bases, leaving 6 bases between the germline ends. The CDR3 totals 12 residues. The chain's CDR3 is CAWSVQITEAFF. The covered CDR3 bases are TGTGCCTGGAGTGTTCAGATCACTGAA.

Comments on this clone: The observed sequence ends 3 residues before the CDR3 terminus, with the missing tail filled in from the germline J gene. V usage is TRBV20-1 and J usage is TRBJ2-7; a possible D gene is TRBD2 (6 bases). The ends were cut back, 6 bases at V and 0 bases at J, with 18 bases in the middle. Germline CDR1 and CDR2: DFQATT and SNEGSKA (reference sequence). CDR3 length: 15 amino acids. The CDR3 protein is CSAPRGGALSYEQYF. The part of the CDR3 DNA that was read is TGCAGTGCGCCAAGAGGCGGGGCCCTCTCCTACGAG.

As regards this clone: The read ends 3 residues shy of where the CDR3 ends; the end is completed using the germline J gene. The rearrangement links TRBV6-1 to TRBJ1-2; TRBD1 might be the D (5 bases). The CDR3 runs 13 residues. V shed 1 base and J shed 3 bases, with 6 bases lying between them. CDR1 MNHNS and CDR2 SASEGT come from the germline V gene. The CDR3 region is CASSEGGDYGYTF. The sequenced part of the CDR3 DNA is TGTGCCAGCAGTGAAGGGGGGGACTATGGC.

On this clone: The read gets to within 3 residues of the CDR3 end, and the germline J gene fills in the rest. The chain has TRBV7-3 and TRBJ2-5; TRBD2 aligns across 8 bases. V was clipped by 3 bases and J by 2 bases; unmatched bases: 5. Germline assignment: CDR1 SGHTA and CDR2 FQGTGA. The CDR3 extends over 15 amino acids. The covered CDR3 bases are TGTGCCAGCAGCTTCAGCGGGGGCAGACAAGAGACC. It encodes CASSFSGGRQET. The CDR3 in full is CASSFSGGRQETQYF.

About this clone: From the germline J gene comes the end of the CDR3, since the read stops 3 residues before it. The gene calls are TRBV2 and TRBJ1-5; 7 bases agree with TRBD1. Germline V gives CDR1 SNHLY, CDR2 FYNNEI. V shed 4 bases and J 5 bases; nucleotides not matched to a gene: 8. This CDR3 comprises 15 residues. This CDR3 is CASSVITGTDQPQHF. The CDR3 bases that were read are TGTGCCAGCAGTGTAATAACAGGGACAGATCAGCCC.

Worth noting for this clone: The read terminates 3 residues before the CDR3 end, so the remaining end is supplied by the germline J gene. The chain joins TRBV5-1 to TRBJ1-2; the D is unclear. V gave up 0 bases and J gave up 4 bases, with 13 bases separating them. This CDR3 contains 15 residues. CDR1 is SGHRS and CDR2 is YFSETQ in the germline V gene. The CDR3 region is CASSLEAGSFYGYTF. The CDR3 DNA, read in part, is TGCGCCAGCAGCTTGGAGGCAGGCTCTTTCTATGGC. The variable domain in full, completed from reference TRBV5-1 and TRBJ1-2, reads KAGVTQTPRYLIKTRGQQVTLSCSPISGHRSVSWYQQTPGQGLQFLFEYFSETQRNKGNFPGRFSGRQFSNSRSEMNVSTLELGDSALYLCASSLEAGSFYGYTFGSGTRLTVV.

About this clone: The CDR3 end falls 3 residues outside the read, so it is completed with the germline J gene. The gene calls are TRBV20-1 and TRBJ1-2, with a tentative D call TRBD1 (5 bases). From germline, CDR1 is DFQATT and CDR2 SNEGSKA (reference sequence). CDR3 size: 16 residues. Trimming stripped 1 base from V and 6 bases from J, with 21 bases between. Here the CDR3 reads CSARGQLGGGVDGYTF. Incomplete CDR3 DNA: TGCAGTGCTAGAGGCCAGCTGGGCGGGGGGGTGGATGGC.

Incomplete CDR3 DNA: TGTGCCAGCAGCTCGGGACAGCCCCCAGATACG. It translates to CASSSGQPPDT. The entire CDR3 reads CASSSGQPPDTQYF. The rearrangement links TRBV7-6 to TRBJ2-3; TRBD1 matches at 7 bases. Read coverage stops 3 residues before the CDR3 terminus; the germline J gene supplies the remainder. J gave up 4 bases and V 4 bases, and 5 bases lay outside the gene matches. CDR1 is SGHVS and CDR2 is FNYEAQ in the germline V gene. This CDR3 contains 14 residues.

Notes on this clone: The missing CDR3 end, 3 residues past where the read stops, is filled in from the germline J gene. This rearrangement joins TRBV7-3 to TRBJ2-1; TRBD2 agrees at 11 bases. Germline assignment: CDR1 SGHTA and CDR2 FQGTGA. V was clipped by 3 bases and J by 4 bases; unmatched bases: 2. This CDR3 has 15 amino acids. The CDR3 is CASSLTSGTYNEQFF. CDR3 bases read: TGTGCCAGCAGCTTGACTAGCGGGACTTACAATGAG.

Concerning this clone: One end of the junction fails to match germline, which may point to a read error. The read terminates 3 residues before the CDR3 end, so the remaining end is supplied by the germline J gene. V usage is TRBV20-1 and J usage is TRBJ2-3, with 8 positions matching TRBD1. Germline V lookup: CDR1 DFQATT, CDR2 SNEGSKA (reference sequence). The CDR3 consists of 15 residues. CDR3 DNA (partial): TGCAGTGCTGGAGAATGGGACAGGATGACAGATACG. This encodes CSAGEWDRMTDT. The full CDR3 sequence reads CSAGEWDRMTDTQYF.

Worth noting for this clone: The read terminates 3 residues ahead of where the CDR3 ends, so the germline J gene completes it. The chain joins TRBV29-1 to TRBJ2-7, with 11 bases fitting TRBD2. In germline, CDR1 is SQVTM, CDR2 ANQGSEA. With 6 bases clipped from V and 6 bases from J, the junction kept 10 bases outside the gene matches. This CDR3 is 14 amino acids long. Here the CDR3 reads CSVSISGRASEQYF. The covered CDR3 bases are TGCAGCGTCAGTATTAGCGGGAGGGCCTCCGAG.

In the case of this clone: The read halts 3 residues ahead of the CDR3 end, with the missing end drawn from the germline J gene. V is TRBV29-1 and J is TRBJ2-7; 10 bases align to TRBD2. The CDR3 has 13 amino acids. V shed 5 bases, J shed 4 bases, and the junction held 5 bases outside the gene matches. The germline CDR1 and CDR2 sequences are SQVTM and ANQGSEA. CDR3 sequence reads: CSVQTSGTYEQYF. The CDR3 DNA, read in part, is TGCAGCGTTCAAACTAGCGGGACTTACGAG.

Note on this clone: The read terminates 3 residues ahead of where the CDR3 ends, so the germline J gene completes it. This sequence joins TRBV20-1 and TRBJ1-3; D unclear. Germline V gives CDR1 DFQATT, CDR2 SNEGSKA (reference sequence). The CDR3 has 14 amino acids. Trimming removed 0 bases at V and 2 bases at J, with 8 bases between. The DNA read from the CDR3 is TGCAGTGCTAGAGATCCCCTCGCTGGAAACACC. Protein product: CSARDPLAGNT. The CDR3 reads in full as CSARDPLAGNTIYF.

A note on this clone: Sequencing ends 3 residues short of the CDR3 end; the germline J gene provides the rest. This chain connects TRBV5-4 to TRBJ1-2; perhaps TRBD1 as D (5 bases). Germline CDR1 SGHNT, CDR2 YYREEE (reference sequence). The CDR3 runs 14 residues. Trimming took off 4 bases at V and 0 bases at J, with 10 bases between the two ends. The CDR3 reads CASSLPTANYGYTF. CDR3 DNA (partial): TGTGCCAGCAGCCTACCGACAGCTAACTATGGC. The full variable domain, rest sourced from reference TRBV5-4 and TRBJ1-2, is ETGVTQSPTHLIKTRGQQVTLRCSSQSGHNTVSWYQQALGQGPQFIFQYYREEENGRGNFPPRFSGLQFPNYSSELNVNALELDDSALYLCASSLPTANYGYTFGSGTRLTVV.

Turning to this clone: The read is 3 residues too short to cover the CDR3 end, so that end is filled in from the germline J gene. The chain has TRBV6-1 and TRBJ1-1, with TRBD1 matching 7 bases. There are 16 residues in the CDR3. With V trimmed by 3 bases and J by 0 bases, 7 bases remained unmatched. The germline V gene encodes CDR1 MNHNS and CDR2 SASEGT. The sequenced CDR3 bases are TGTGCCAGCAGTGATGACAGGGTGGGGATGAACACTGAA. This encodes CASSDDRVGMNTE. The CDR3 in its entirety is CASSDDRVGMNTEAFF.

About this clone: The observed sequence ends 3 residues before the CDR3 terminus, with the missing tail filled in from the germline J gene. V gene TRBV2 combines with J gene TRBJ1-1; 8 nucleotides match TRBD1. From germline, CDR1 is SNHLY and CDR2 FYNNEI. V shed 8 bases and J 1 base; nucleotides not matched to a gene: 6. This CDR3 has 14 amino acids. The CDR3 is CASDRQGPNTEAFF. Incomplete CDR3 DNA: TGTGCCAGCGATCGACAGGGGCCGAACACTGAA.

To note about this clone: The CDR3 goes on 3 residues after the read ends, and that part is filled in from the germline J gene. The chain recombines TRBV6-1 with TRBJ2-7; 8 bases map to TRBD1. Trimming took 0 bases from V and 2 from J; bases not matched to a gene: 6. Germline lookup yields CDR1 MNHNS and CDR2 SASEGT. This CDR3 has 16 amino acids. The DNA read from the CDR3 is TGTGCCAGCAGTGAAGCGTTGAGACAGGGGACCTACGAG. It codes for CASSEALRQGTYE. The entire CDR3 protein reads CASSEALRQGTYEQYF.

As to this clone: The CDR3 end lies 3 residues beyond the end of the read and is filled in from the germline J gene. The chain carries TRBV5-6 and TRBJ2-5; the D gene is possibly TRBD1 (5 bases). There are 14 residues in the CDR3. Germline CDR1 is SGHDT and CDR2 is YYEEEE. The ends were cut back, 4 bases at V and 7 bases at J, with 17 bases in the middle. Here the CDR3 reads CASSISGNLATQYF. CDR3 bases read: TGTGCCAGCAGCATCTCAGGGAACTTGGCGACC.

Turning to this clone: The observed sequence ends 3 residues before the CDR3 terminus, with the missing tail filled in from the germline J gene. V is TRBV20-1 and J is TRBJ2-3, with 9 bases lining up with TRBD2. Germline values: CDR1 DFQATT, CDR2 SNEGSKA (reference sequence). The V segment lost 6 bases and the J segment 3 bases; nucleotides outside the gene matches: 4. This CDR3 is built from 13 residues. The CDR3 sequence is CSAPGLATDTQYF. The DNA read from the CDR3 is TGCAGTGCCCCGGGACTAGCAACAGATACG.

CDR3 DNA, as far as it was read: TGTGCCAGCAGCTTAGGAGAGACAGGGGAAACAGATACG. It codes for CASSLGETGETDT. The whole CDR3 protein reads CASSLGETGETDTQYF. This chain uses TRBV7-7 with TRBJ2-3; 8 nucleotides agree with TRBD1. The CDR3 is cut off 3 residues early in the read; its end comes from the germline J gene. The trim removed 1 base at V and 3 bases at J, leaving 6 bases unmatched. Germline lookup yields CDR1 SSHAT and CDR2 FNYEAQ (reference sequence). CDR3 size: 16 residues.

Notes on this clone: The sequenced fragment ends 3 residues before the CDR3 boundary, so the rest is inferred from the germline J gene. The V call is TRBV20-1, the J call TRBJ2-5, with TRBD2 matching 13 bases. The CDR3 runs 16 residues. Per the germline V gene, CDR1 is DFQATT and CDR2 is SNEGSKA (reference sequence). Trimming at V came to 2 bases and at J to 6 bases, leaving 9 bases not matched to a gene. CDR3: CSARKPLAGGRKTQYF. The CDR3 DNA, read in part, is TGCAGTGCTAGAAAACCACTAGCGGGGGGGCGAAAGACC.

CDR3 protein: CASSQRQGLLNTEAFF. The sequenced CDR3 bases are TGCGCCAGCAGCCAGAGACAGGGGCTCCTGAACACTGAA. The chain carries TRBV5-1 and TRBJ1-1; 8 bases map to TRBD1. The CDR3 end is not reached by the read, which stops 3 residues before it; the germline J gene fills it in. Looked up from germline, CDR1 is SGHRS and CDR2 is YFSETQ. The CDR3 runs 16 residues. V trimming: 4 bases; J trimming: 0 bases; junction bases outside the gene matches: 8.

Notes on this clone: The read ends 3 residues early relative to the CDR3; the germline J gene fills the gap. The chain joins TRBV2 to TRBJ1-5; 8 bases agree with TRBD1. Germline V lookup: CDR1 SNHLY, CDR2 FYNNEI. Losses at the gene ends were 6 bases for V and 2 bases for J; bases not matched to a gene: 9. The CDR3 extends over 16 amino acids. CDR3 DNA (partial): TGTGCCAGCAGAGCGACAGGGGTTGATGGCAATCAGCCC. Translated: CASRATGVDGNQP. The complete CDR3 sequence is CASRATGVDGNQPQHF.

As concerns this clone: The read finishes 3 residues shy of the CDR3 end, and the germline J gene is used to complete it. The chain joins TRBV7-6 to TRBJ1-1; D is perhaps TRBD1 (5 bases). Trimming stripped 6 bases from V and 1 base from J, with 9 bases between. Germline loops: CDR1 SGHVS, CDR2 FNYEAQ. There are 13 residues in the CDR3. The sequenced CDR3 bases are TGTGCCAGCAGTTGGGGGGGGAACACTGAA. Translation: CASSWGGNTE. The entire CDR3 is CASSWGGNTEAFF.

Concerning this clone: Sequencing ends 3 residues short of the CDR3 end; the germline J gene provides the rest. The gene calls are TRBV20-1 and TRBJ2-1; 7 bases map to TRBD2. The germline V gene has CDR1 DFQATT and CDR2 SNEGSKA (reference sequence). The CDR3 runs to 13 residues. V lost 4 bases, J lost 3 bases, and 3 bases stayed unmatched. The CDR3 protein is CSAKGLVYNEQFF. CDR3 DNA, as far as it was read: TGCAGTGCTAAAGGACTAGTCTACAATGAG.

With respect to this clone: The CDR3 end is not reached by the read, which stops 3 residues before it; the germline J gene fills it in. The chain is built from TRBV11-2 and TRBJ1-1; perhaps TRBD1 as D (6 bases). Trimming removed 5 bases from V and 1 base from J, with 11 bases in between. CDR3 length: 14 amino acids. Germline CDR1 and CDR2: SGHAT and FQNNGV. The CDR3 DNA, read in part, is TGTGCCAGCAGCCGCCGGGACAAGAACACTGAA. The encoded protein is CASSRRDKNTE. The CDR3 reads in full as CASSRRDKNTEAFF.

In regard to this clone: The CDR3 end falls 3 residues outside the read, so it is completed with the germline J gene. The gene calls are TRBV24-1 and TRBJ2-5; 11 bases match TRBD2. Germline assignment: CDR1 KGHDR and CDR2 SFDVKD. The trim removed 3 bases at V and 7 bases at J, leaving 9 bases unmatched. The CDR3 totals 16 residues. The part of the CDR3 DNA that was read is TGTGCCACCAGTGATCCCGGGACTAGCGGTTCGGGGACC. Amino acid sequence: CATSDPGTSGSGT. The complete CDR3 sequence is CATSDPGTSGSGTQYF.

Partial CDR3 DNA: TGTGCCAGAAGCTCTAGGGGACTATATGATCAGCCC. Its protein product is CARSSRGLYDQP. The whole CDR3 protein is CARSSRGLYDQPQHF. J is TRBJ1-5 and V is TRBV5-3; a possible D gene is TRBD1 (5 bases). The read gets to within 3 residues of the CDR3 end, and the germline J gene fills in the rest. TRBV5-3 falls under the ORF class, with uncertain function. The V gene lost 3 bases and the J gene lost 5 bases, with 15 bases spanning the gap. The CDR3 contains 15 residues.

Details on this clone: The CDR3 end falls 3 residues outside the read, so it is completed with the germline J gene. The V and J genes are TRBV5-1 and TRBJ1-1; a possible D gene is TRBD1 (5 bases). Looked up from germline, CDR1 is SGHRS and CDR2 is YFSETQ. The CDR3 consists of 16 residues. Trimming took 4 bases from V and 0 from J, leaving 16 bases between them. The CDR3 region is CASSPVGQSLNTEAFF. The covered CDR3 bases are TGCGCCAGCAGCCCCGTGGGGCAGTCTTTGAACACTGAA.